The TCR beta chain described here comes from a study of spatial heterogeneity in lung cancer. Study background: Among detected sequences, beta-chain ones consistently exceeded alpha-chain ones in number. The average count in raw reads for each unique TCR and UMI combination exceeded 9.5 appearances.

Time point specified: sample taken at primary tumor resection. Tumor, nontumor lung or frozen PBMC supplied whole RNA that was sequenced unsorted. Patients with untreated early-stage non-small cell lung cancer, numbering 72, were the donors. V lost 4 bases, J lost 0 bases, and 22 bases lay in between. This CDR3 has 18 amino acids. Individually, TCR cDNA molecules were each labelled with a unique molecular identifier. TCRdb recomputed calls from the 5' RACE reads with MiXCR, one row per CDR3 protein. Seen here are 11,000 or so distinct CDR3 sequences, roughly 4% observed once, and the top ten hold under 9%. This clonotype has ten or more counts. The size of this beta chain means little, since it is a stray read in a library made for alpha chains.

The sequences come from normal lung tissue next to the tumor, collected at surgery. J is TRBJ2-7 and V is TRBV23-1; possible D gene TRBD1, 5 bases. TRBV23-1 belongs to the ORF category, with a function that is uncertain. The sequence derives from a male donor with early-stage non-small cell lung cancer. In nucleotides, the CDR3 is TGCGCCAGCAGTCTTCTCCCGCTCGACAGCGCTATCTCCTACGAGCAGTACTTC. Translation: CASSLLPLDSAISYEQYF.